These 12 T cell receptor beta chains came from one sample sequenced in a study of T cells after yellow fever vaccination. One entry per CDR3 protein results from TCRdb running MiXCR on the 5' RACE reads. The repertoire has about 180,000 distinct CDR3 sequences, approximately 6.2% of them found once; the top ten carry approximately 3%. The sequences come from CD4+ T cells sorted from PBMCs, collected on the day of the first yellow fever vaccination. These TCRs come from a man younger than 35 who received the YFV17D yellow fever vaccine.

This sequence joins TRBV12-3 or TRBV12-4 and TRBJ1-3; D gene ambiguous. The CDR3 length is 16 residues. V lost 2 bases and J 0 bases, leaving 11 bases between the germline ends. CDR3 nucleotide sequence: TGTGCCAGCAGTTTAAGGCCCCAGAGCTCTGGAAACACCATATATTTT. Translating gives CASSLRPQSSGNTIYF.

This clonotype was seen repeatedly, ten times or more. The CDR3 DNA follows: TGCGCCAGCAGCTTGGGACAGGGTTACTACGAGCAGTACGTC. This codes for CASSLGQGYYEQYV. The chain recombines TRBV5-1 with TRBJ2-7, with 7 bases lining up with TRBD1. The junction had 3 bases not matched to a gene; V was cut back by 0 bases and J by 3 bases. CDR3 length: 14 residues. CDR1 and CDR2 (germline): SGHRS, YFSETQ.

This clonotype was seen a few times. CDR3 DNA sequence: TGTGCCAGCAGCTTGTACCCTTCTTTTAACACCGGGGAGCTGTTTTTT. Amino acid sequence: CASSLYPSFNTGELFF. The chain is built from TRBV5-6 and TRBJ2-2, with D hard to call. The V gene lost 1 base and the J gene lost 2 bases, with 12 bases spanning the gap. The CDR3 is 16 amino acids. From germline, CDR1 is SGHDT and CDR2 YYEEEE.

This clonotype was counted many times. The gene calls are TRBV28 and TRBJ1-1; D not certain. This CDR3 region has 13 residues. V was shortened by 2 bases and J by 6 bases, with 10 bases between the two germline ends. Germline CDR1 reads MDHEN; CDR2 reads SYDVKM. CDR3 DNA sequence: TGTGCCAGCAGTTTACCGGTCTCTTCTGAAGCTTTCTTT. It specifies CASSLPVSSEAFF. Supplemented by reference TRBV28 and TRBJ1-1, the full variable domain reads DVKVTQSSRYLVKRTGEKVFLECVQDMDHENMFWYRQDPGLGLRLIYFSYDVKMKEKGDIPEGYSVSREKKERFSLILESASTNQTSMYLCASSLPVSSEAFFGQGTRLTVV.

This clonotype has a handful of counts. The chain carries TRBV5-1 and TRBJ2-7; D call uncertain. CDR3 size: 14 residues. Per the germline V gene, CDR1 is SGHRS and CDR2 is YFSETQ. Trimming stripped 0 bases from V and 4 bases from J, with 11 bases between. The CDR3 DNA sequence: TGCGCCAGCAGCTTGGTGGGCTCGGGTTACGAGCAGTACTTC. The encoded protein is CASSLVGSGYEQYF.

This clonotype was counted at least ten times. V is TRBV20-1 and J is TRBJ2-4; 8 bases align to TRBD2. Germline V gene data show CDR1 as DFQATT and CDR2 as SNEGSKA (reference sequence). This CDR3 region has 13 residues. Trimming removed 5 bases from V and 4 bases from J; junction bases left unmatched: 4. The CDR3 spells CSAHSGVKNIQYF. Written as DNA, the CDR3 is TGCAGTGCTCATAGCGGGGTGAAAAACATTCAGTACTTC.

This clonotype was found a few times. For the CDR3, the DNA is TGTGCCAGCAGCCCGACTAGCGGGGGGGTCCAGACCCAGTACTTC. Translation gives CASSPTSGGVQTQYF. The rearrangement uses TRBV7-2 and TRBJ2-5, with 14 bases fitting TRBD2. There are 15 residues in the CDR3. CDR1 and CDR2 (germline): SGHTA, FQGNSA. V shed 5 bases and J 6 bases; nucleotides not matched to a gene: 5. The full variable domain, its missing parts supplied by reference TRBV7-2 and TRBJ2-5, is GAGVSQSPSNKVTEKGKDVELRCDPISGHTALYWYRQSLGQGLEFLIYFQGNSAPDKSGLPSDRFSAERTGGSVSTLTIQRTQQEDSAVYLCASSPTSGGVQTQYFGPGTRLLVL.

This clonotype was seen at least ten times. The chain links TRBV2 to TRBJ2-6; 8 bases match TRBD1. CDR1 is SNHLY and CDR2 is FYNNEI in the germline V gene. The CDR3 has 14 amino acids. The trim removed 11 bases at V and 2 bases at J, leaving 5 bases unmatched. CDR3 amino acids: CAGQGTAGANVLTF. The CDR3, as DNA: TGTGCCGGACAGGGAACCGCTGGGGCCAACGTCCTGACTTTC.

This clonotype was detected only a few times. This sequence joins TRBV18 and TRBJ1-2; tentative D call: TRBD1 (6 bases). Looked up from germline, CDR1 is KGHSH and CDR2 is LQKENI. With 1 base removed from V and 4 bases from J, the gap between germline ends came to 13 bases. The CDR3 is 15 amino acids. The CDR3 sequence is CASSPRDTYFYGYTF. CDR3 nucleotides: TGTGCCAGCTCACCACGGGACACCTATTTCTATGGCTACACCTTC.

The sample holds many counts of this clonotype. The chain has TRBV5-5 and TRBJ2-7; D remains ambiguous. The CDR3 length is 15 residues. Per the germline V gene, CDR1 is SGHKS and CDR2 is YYEKEE (reference sequence). V was pared by 2 bases and J by 3 bases, with 15 bases between. The CDR3 spells CASSLRSQRGYEQYF. The CDR3 region has the DNA TGTGCCAGCAGCTTAAGGTCCCAGAGAGGCTACGAGCAGTACTTC.

This clonotype appeared many times. The chain recombines TRBV5-1 with TRBJ2-1; tentative D call: TRBD1 (5 bases). The germline V gene encodes CDR1 SGHRS and CDR2 YFSETQ. Trimming left V 5 bases short and J 0 bases short, with 9 bases between. The CDR3 has 14 amino acids. CDR3 sequence reads: CASSQGDSYNEQFF. CDR3 bases: TGCGCCAGCAGTCAGGGTGACTCCTACAATGAGCAGTTCTTC.

This clonotype has only a few counts. V gene TRBV4-2 combines with J gene TRBJ2-5; 10 bases line up with TRBD2. The germline gives CDR1 LGHNA, CDR2 YNFKEQ. The CDR3 has 17 amino acids. The junction had 13 bases not matched to a gene; V was cut back by 4 bases and J by 5 bases. For the CDR3, the DNA is TGTGCCAGCAGCCCAGGAGGAGCGGGGGGGCATTTGGAGACCCAGTACTTC. This translates into CASSPGGAGGHLETQYF.